One TCR beta chain is described in this entry. Its antigen remains unknown. Only in-frame clones appear in the TCRdb table, and some are missing; sequencing was by immunoSEQ multiplex PCR. The table lists 2 million to 2.5 million clones, approximately 95% of them singletons. The data stem from a study of shared clonotypes between healthy human individuals. Whole-study results and caveats: Larger estimated richness was generally recorded for naive subsets relative to memory subsets.

CDR3 length: 15 residues. Germline V lookup: CDR1 SGHTA, CDR2 FQGNSA. Trimming took 4 bases from V and 0 from J, leaving 12 bases between them. The donors were adults (healthy and HIV-negative) with no recent acute infections or vaccinations. Naive CD45RA+ and memory CD45RA-negative subsets were split from CD4+ cells. The source material was naive CD4+ T cells from PBMCs. Described subset: CD45RA+ positively selected. This chain uses TRBV7-2 with TRBJ1-2; no definite D call. The TCR originated in a man younger than 35 in good health. Some clones in this sample may be carry-over from other donors' samples. The CDR3 DNA follows: TGTGCCAGCAGCTCCCGGGGAGGAGCTAACTATGGCTACACCTTC. Its protein product is CASSSRGGANYGYTF.